This TCR beta chain was obtained from a study of T cell responses to AZD1222 COVID-19 vaccine (dated by TCRdb to the early 2020s). Describing the broader study: AZD1222 recipients with second doses at about 4 weeks or about 12 weeks were pooled, because spike-specific TCR depth and breadth did not differ between schedules. A total of 230 to 250 trial participants underwent TCR sequencing, of whom nearly 210 had received two doses of AZD1222 and around 25 had received two doses of the MenACWY control vaccine. Trial participants were enrolled into age subgroups of 18-55, 56-69 and 70-plus years, which contained approximately 150, 30 and 60 TCR-sequenced participants, respectively.

Findings and caveats that apply to the study as a whole: After two AZD1222 doses, both the breadth and the depth of spike-specific TCRs were significantly higher than at day 0 and than in MenACWY recipients. Most participants were white British and females outnumbered males, and the authors suggested that clonal diversity may have been underestimated. Conclusions about previously exposed vaccinees were limited because only a handful of AZD1222 recipients were SARS-CoV-2 seropositive at baseline. Because no samples from the day 14 peak response were available, repertoires could be characterized only after the peak T cell response. The vaccine-associated CD4 TCRs covered the entire spike protein, and the dominant responses fell in regions 160-218 and 743-854. Reportedly, almost half of the unique spike-specific TCRs recognized epitopes lying outside the regions that are mutated in the B.1.351 and B.1.1.7 variants. In the small 56-69-year group, the increase in depth fell short of significance, most likely because of low power.

The CDR3 regions of human TCRbeta chains were analyzed by immunosequencing. The study's processing was this. TCRs in the repertoires were matched against a reference library of SARS-CoV-2-specific TCRs that had been generated with the MIRA antigen-specificity platform. Breadth meant the fraction of unique TCRs that were SARS-CoV-2-associated, whereas depth meant the fraction of total T cells that were SARS-CoV-2-associated. Using the MIRA data, each spike-specific TCR was assigned both to the spike region to which the TCR was reactive and to a CD4 or CD8 class. Log10-transformed breadth and depth values were compared by one-way ANOVA with Sidak's multiple comparisons tests. TCRdb took over this immuneACCESS table, retaining in-frame rearrangements with V and J assigned. Such tables are incomplete; in checked studies, under half of the missing clones stem from an unresolved V gene, and the remainder is unexplained. That table supplies the V and J calls and clone size; D and trimming were determined from the DNA. This sample has 200,000 to 300,000 clones in its table, and just over 90% of those were observed once. The ten largest clones take up around 0.6% of the sample.

About this clone itself: Its antigen has not been determined. Base qualities are not provided; no much larger clone lies one nucleotide away.

From its cysteine to its phenylalanine, the CDR3 spans 13 amino acids. The DNA shown is the 39-base CDR3, in frame from base 1. V loses 8 bases of germline sequence and J loses 0 bases, and the interval between the two ends is 10 bases. CDR1 SNHLY and CDR2 FYNNEI were looked up in the germline V gene. The time point tag for this specimen amounts to: baseline before first vaccination. Samples from vaccinated people were obtained from the UK trials COV001 and COV002, which included a single-blind randomized controlled phase 2/3 trial of AZD1222 (ChAdOx1 nCoV-19) in healthy adults. For TCRbeta chain sequencing, PBMC samples from trial participants were taken at day 0 and at day 28 after the second dose.

The specimen was peripheral blood, collected on day 0 of AZD1222 vaccination. This sequence originates from an adult in good health. This chain joins TRBV2 to TRBJ1-1; the D region possibly corresponds to TRBD1 (5 bases align). The DNA sequence is given as TGTGCCAGCGAAGGGGAGGTGAACACTGAAGCTTTCTTT. Translation gives CASEGEVNTEAFF.